This TCR beta chain was sequenced during a study of STAT5B mutations in CD4+ large granular lymphocyte leukemia. In regard to this clone: Sequence at one end of the junction differs from germline and may be a read error.

This table comes from immunoSEQ multiplex PCR, and its TCRdb copy is limited to in-frame clones, with some not included. Among over 45,000 clones, roughly three quarters were seen once, and the ten largest hold 1.5%. The CDR3 loop spans 14 amino acids. Germline V gives CDR1 SSHAT, CDR2 FNYEAQ (reference sequence). The rearrangement uses TRBV7-7 and TRBJ2-2; possible D gene TRBD2, 5 bases. This TCR came from a human donor in good health. The sequenced sample consisted of CD4+ T cells from blood buffy coats. CDR3 amino acids: CASSLALNTGELFF. In nucleotides, the CDR3 is TGTGCTAGCAGCCTAGCCCTGAACACCGGGGAGCTGTTTTTT.